This TCR beta chain was sequenced in a study of cytomegalovirus exposure and HLA in healthy donors. The V segment lost 3 bases and the J segment 6 bases; nucleotides outside the gene matches: 6. Germline CDR1 is WNHNN and CDR2 is SYGVQD (reference sequence). The CDR3 is 14 residues long. 13 Jbeta primers and 60 Vbeta primers were used for the PCR. TCRdb's copy holds only in-frame clones and misses some; the assay was immunoSEQ multiplex PCR. Of about 78,000 clones in the sample, 72% were seen once. This clone was picked up a small number of times. The sequenced sample consisted of PBMCs. This chain uses TRBV10-1 with TRBJ2-7; 9 bases align to TRBD1. This receptor was obtained from a woman aged 40 to 55 in good health and CMV-seropositive. This CDR3 reads CASSDGTGRGEQYF. The CDR3, as DNA: TGCGCCAGCAGTGACGGGACAGGGAGAGGCGAGCAGTACTTC.